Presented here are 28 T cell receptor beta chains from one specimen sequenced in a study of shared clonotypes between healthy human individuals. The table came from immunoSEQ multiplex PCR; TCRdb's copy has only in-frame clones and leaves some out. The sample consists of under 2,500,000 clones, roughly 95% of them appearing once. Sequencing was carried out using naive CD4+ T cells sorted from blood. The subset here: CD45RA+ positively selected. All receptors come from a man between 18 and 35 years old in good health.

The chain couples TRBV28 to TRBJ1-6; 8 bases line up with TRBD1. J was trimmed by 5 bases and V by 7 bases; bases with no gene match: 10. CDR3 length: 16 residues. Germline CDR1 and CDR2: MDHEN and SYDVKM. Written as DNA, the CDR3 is TGTGCCAGCAATCCGACAGGGGTAAGGGATAATTCACCCCTCCACTTT. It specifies CASNPTGVRDNSPLHF.

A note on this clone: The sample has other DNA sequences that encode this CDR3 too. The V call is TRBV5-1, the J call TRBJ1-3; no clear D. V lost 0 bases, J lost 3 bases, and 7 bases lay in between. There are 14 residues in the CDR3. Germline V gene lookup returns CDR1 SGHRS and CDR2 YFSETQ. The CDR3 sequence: CASSLEGFGNTIYF. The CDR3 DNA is TGCGCCAGCAGCTTGGAAGGGTTTGGAAACACCATATATTTT.

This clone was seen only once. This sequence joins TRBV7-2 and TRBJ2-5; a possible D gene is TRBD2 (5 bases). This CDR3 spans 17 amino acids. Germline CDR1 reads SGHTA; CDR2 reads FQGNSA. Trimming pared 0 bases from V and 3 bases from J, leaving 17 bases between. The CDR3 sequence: CASSLAPIWAGEETQYF. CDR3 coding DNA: TGTGCCAGCAGCTTAGCGCCCATCTGGGCGGGTGAAGAGACCCAGTACTTC.

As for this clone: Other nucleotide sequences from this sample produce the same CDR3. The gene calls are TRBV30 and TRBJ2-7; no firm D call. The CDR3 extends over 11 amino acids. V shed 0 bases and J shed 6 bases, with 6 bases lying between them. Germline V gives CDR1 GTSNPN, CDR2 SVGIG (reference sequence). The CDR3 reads CAWSVRGEQYF. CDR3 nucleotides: TGTGCCTGGAGTGTCAGAGGCGAGCAGTACTTC.

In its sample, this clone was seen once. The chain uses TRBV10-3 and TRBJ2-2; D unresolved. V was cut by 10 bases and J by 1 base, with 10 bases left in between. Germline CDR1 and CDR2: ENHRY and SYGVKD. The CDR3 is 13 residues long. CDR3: CATYERNTGELFF. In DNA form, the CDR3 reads TGTGCCACCTACGAGCGGAACACCGGGGAGCTGTTTTTT.

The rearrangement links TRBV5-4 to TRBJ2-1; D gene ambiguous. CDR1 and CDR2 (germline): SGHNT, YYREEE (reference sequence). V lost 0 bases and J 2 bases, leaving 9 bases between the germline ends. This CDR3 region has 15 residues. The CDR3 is CASSLAHNTYNEQFF. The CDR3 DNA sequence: TGTGCCAGCAGCTTGGCACACAATACCTACAATGAGCAGTTCTTC.

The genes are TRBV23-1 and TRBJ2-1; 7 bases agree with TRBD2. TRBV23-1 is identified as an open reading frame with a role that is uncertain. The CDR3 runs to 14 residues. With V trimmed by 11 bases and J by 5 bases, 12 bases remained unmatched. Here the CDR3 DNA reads TGCGCCGGACCGGGCGGGGGTAGGGACAATGAGCAGTTCTTC. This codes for CAGPGGGRDNEQFF.

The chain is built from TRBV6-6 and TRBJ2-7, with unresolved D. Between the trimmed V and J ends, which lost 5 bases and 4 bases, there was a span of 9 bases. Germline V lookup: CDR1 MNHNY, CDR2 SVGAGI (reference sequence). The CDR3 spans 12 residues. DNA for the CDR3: TGTGCCAGCAGTCCCATCGCGTACGAGCAGTACTTC. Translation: CASSPIAYEQYF.

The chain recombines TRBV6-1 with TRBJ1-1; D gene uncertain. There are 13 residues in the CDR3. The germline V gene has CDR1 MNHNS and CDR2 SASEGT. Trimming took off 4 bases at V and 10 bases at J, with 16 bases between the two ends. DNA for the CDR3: TGTGCCAGCAGTGTACGTGGGTTGGAATCAGCTTTCTTT. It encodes CASSVRGLESAFF.

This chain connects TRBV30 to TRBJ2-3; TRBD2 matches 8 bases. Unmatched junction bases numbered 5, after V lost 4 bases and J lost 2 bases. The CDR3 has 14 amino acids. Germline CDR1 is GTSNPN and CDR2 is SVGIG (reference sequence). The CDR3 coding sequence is TGTGCCTGGACCGGGGGGGCCATCACAGATACGCAGTATTTT. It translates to CAWTGGAITDTQYF.

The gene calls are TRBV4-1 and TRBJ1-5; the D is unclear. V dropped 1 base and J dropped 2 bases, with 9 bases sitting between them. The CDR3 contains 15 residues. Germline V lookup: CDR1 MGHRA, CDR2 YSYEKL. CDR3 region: CASSQVGQGNQPQHF. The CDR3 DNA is TGCGCCAGCAGCCAAGTAGGGCAGGGCAATCAGCCCCAGCATTTT.

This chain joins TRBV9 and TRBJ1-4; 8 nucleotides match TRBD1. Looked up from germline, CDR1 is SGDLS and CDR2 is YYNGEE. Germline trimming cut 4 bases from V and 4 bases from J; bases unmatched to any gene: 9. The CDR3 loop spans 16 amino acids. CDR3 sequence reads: CASSPDRESDNEKLFF. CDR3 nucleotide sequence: TGTGCCAGCAGCCCGGACAGGGAATCGGATAATGAAAAACTGTTTTTT.

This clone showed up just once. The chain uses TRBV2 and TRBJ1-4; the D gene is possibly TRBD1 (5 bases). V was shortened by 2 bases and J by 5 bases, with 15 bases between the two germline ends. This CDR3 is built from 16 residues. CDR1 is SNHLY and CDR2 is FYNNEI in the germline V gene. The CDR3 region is CASSENKGLGNEKLFF. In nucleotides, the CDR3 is TGTGCCAGCAGTGAAAATAAGGGGCTGGGGAATGAAAAACTGTTTTTT.

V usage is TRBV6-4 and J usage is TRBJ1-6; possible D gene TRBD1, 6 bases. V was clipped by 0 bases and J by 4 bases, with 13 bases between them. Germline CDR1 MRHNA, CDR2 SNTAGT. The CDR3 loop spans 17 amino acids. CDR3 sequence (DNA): TGTGCCAGCAGTGACTCGATGGGCACAGGGTATAATTCACCCCTCCACTTT. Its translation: CASSDSMGTGYNSPLHF.

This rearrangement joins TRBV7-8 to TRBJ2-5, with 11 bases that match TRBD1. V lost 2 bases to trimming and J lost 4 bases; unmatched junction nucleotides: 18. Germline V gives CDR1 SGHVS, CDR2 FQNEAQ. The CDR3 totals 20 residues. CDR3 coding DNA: TGTGCCAGCAGCTTACCGGGGAGGGACTTCGGACAGGGGGCAGGAGAGACCCAGTACTTC. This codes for CASSLPGRDFGQGAGETQYF.

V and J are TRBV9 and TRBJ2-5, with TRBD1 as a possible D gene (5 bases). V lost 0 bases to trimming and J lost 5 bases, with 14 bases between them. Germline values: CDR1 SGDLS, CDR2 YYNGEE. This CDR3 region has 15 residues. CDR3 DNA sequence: TGTGCCAGCAGCGTAGCTGTCACATCAGGGGAGACCCAGTACTTC. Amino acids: CASSVAVTSGETQYF.

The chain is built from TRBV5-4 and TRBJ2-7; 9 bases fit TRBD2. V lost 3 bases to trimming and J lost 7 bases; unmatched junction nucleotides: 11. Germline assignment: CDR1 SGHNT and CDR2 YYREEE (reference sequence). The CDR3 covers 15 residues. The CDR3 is CASSSGASGMREQYF. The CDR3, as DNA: TGTGCCAGCAGCTCTGGGGCTAGCGGGATGAGGGAGCAGTACTTC. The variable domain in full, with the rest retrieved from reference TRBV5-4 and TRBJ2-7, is ETGVTQSPTHLIKTRGQQVTLRCSSQSGHNTVSWYQQALGQGPQFIFQYYREEENGRGNFPPRFSGLQFPNYSSELNVNALELDDSALYLCASSSGASGMREQYFGPGTRLTVT.

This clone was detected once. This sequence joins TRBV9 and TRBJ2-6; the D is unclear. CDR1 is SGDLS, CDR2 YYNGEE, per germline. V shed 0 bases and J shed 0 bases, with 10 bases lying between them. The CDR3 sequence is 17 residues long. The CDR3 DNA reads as TGTGCCAGCAGCGTAGTAGGCAGAAGCTCTGGGGCCAACGTCCTGACTTTC. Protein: CASSVVGRSSGANVLTF. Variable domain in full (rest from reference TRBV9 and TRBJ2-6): DSGVTQTPKHLITATGQRVTLRCSPRSGDLSVYWYQQSLDQGLQFLIQYYNGEERAKGNILERFSAQQFPDLHSELNLSSLELGDSALYFCASSVVGRSSGANVLTFGAGSRLTVL.

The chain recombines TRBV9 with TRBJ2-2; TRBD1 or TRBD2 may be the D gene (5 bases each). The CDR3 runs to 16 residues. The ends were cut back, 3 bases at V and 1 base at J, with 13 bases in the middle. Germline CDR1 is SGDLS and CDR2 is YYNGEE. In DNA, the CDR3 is TGTGCCAGCAGCGCTCTCCTGGGGGAGAACACCGGGGAGCTGTTTTTT. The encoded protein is CASSALLGENTGELFF.

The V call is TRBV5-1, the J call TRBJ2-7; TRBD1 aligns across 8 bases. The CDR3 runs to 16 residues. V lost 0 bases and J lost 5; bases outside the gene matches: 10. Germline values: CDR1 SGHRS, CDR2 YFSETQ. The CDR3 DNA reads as TGCGCCAGCAGCTTGGTCCTGGGACAGGTCCTAAACGAGCAGTACTTC. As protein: CASSLVLGQVLNEQYF.

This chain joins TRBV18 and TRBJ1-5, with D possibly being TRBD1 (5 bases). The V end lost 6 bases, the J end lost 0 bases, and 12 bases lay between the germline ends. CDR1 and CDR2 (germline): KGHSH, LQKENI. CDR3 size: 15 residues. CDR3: CASSSGQISNQPQHF. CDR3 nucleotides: TGTGCCAGCTCCTCGGGGCAAATTAGCAATCAGCCCCAGCATTTT.

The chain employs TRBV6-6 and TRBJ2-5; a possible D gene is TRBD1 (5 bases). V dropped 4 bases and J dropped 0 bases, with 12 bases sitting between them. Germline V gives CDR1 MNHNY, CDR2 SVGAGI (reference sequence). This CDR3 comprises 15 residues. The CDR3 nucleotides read TGTGCCAGCAGTTCCCAGGGTGGCTACCAAGAGACCCAGTACTTC. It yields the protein CASSSQGGYQETQYF.

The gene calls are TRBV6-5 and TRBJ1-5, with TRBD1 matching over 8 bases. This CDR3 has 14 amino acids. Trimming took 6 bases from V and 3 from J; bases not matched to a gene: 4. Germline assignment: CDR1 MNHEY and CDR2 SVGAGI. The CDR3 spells CASRRTGSNQPQHF. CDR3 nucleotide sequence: TGTGCCAGCAGGCGGACAGGGTCCAATCAGCCCCAGCATTTT.

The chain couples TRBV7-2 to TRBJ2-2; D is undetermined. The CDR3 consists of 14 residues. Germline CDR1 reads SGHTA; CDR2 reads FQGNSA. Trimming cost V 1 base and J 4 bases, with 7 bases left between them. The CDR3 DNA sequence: TGTGCCAGCAGCTTAGTGAGGAGCACCGGGGAGCTGTTTTTT. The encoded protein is CASSLVRSTGELFF.

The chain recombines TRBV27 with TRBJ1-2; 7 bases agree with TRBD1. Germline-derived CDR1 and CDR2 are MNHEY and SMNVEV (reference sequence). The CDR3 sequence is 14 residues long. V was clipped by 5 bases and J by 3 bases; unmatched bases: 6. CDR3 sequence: CASSIDRDDYGYTF. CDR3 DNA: TGTGCCAGCAGTATAGACAGGGACGACTATGGCTACACCTTC.

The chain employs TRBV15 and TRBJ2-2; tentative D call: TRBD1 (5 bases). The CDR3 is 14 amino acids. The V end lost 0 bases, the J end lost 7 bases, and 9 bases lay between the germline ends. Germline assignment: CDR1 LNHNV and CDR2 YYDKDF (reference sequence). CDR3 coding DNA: TGTGCCACCAGCAGAGACAGGGATTTCGGGGAGCTGTTTTTT. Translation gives CATSRDRDFGELFF.

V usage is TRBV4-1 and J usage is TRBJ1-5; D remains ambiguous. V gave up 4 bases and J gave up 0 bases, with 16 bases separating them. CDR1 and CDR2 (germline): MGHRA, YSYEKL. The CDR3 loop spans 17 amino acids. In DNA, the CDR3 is TGCGCCAGCAGCCGCCAACGAAGCCGGGATAGCAATCAGCCCCAGCATTTT. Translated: CASSRQRSRDSNQPQHF.

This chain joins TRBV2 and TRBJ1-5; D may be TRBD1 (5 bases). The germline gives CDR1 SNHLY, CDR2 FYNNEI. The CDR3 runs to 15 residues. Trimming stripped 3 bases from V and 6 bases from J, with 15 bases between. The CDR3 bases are TGTGCCAGCAGTGAGTCGTCAGGGTCGCGTCAGCCCCAGCATTTT. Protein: CASSESSGSRQPQHF. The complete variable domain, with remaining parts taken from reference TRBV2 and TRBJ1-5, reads EPEVTQTPSHQVTQMGQEVILRCVPISNHLYFYWYRQILGQKVEFLVSFYNNEISEKSEIFDDQFSVERPDGSNFTLKIRSTKLEDSAMYFCASSESSGSRQPQHFGDGTRLSIL.